The next 20 T cell receptor beta chains were all read from a single sample in a study of regulatory T cells in long-lasting Graves disease (dated by TCRdb to the early 2020s). Receptor amplification or capture employed multiplex PCR. Sequenced using an Illumina HiSeq 4000. iRepertoire HTBI primers and Arm-PCR amplification of CDR3 regions were used to construct TCR beta libraries. TCRdb handled the public reads itself, with Q25 trimming in fastp and clone calling in MiXCR, and kept productive beta chains. Rows are combined by CDR3 protein, so each entry shows the most common genes and DNA. A total of under 300,000 distinct CDR3 sequences appear in this sample, just over 20% of them only once. Approximately 13% of the sample is taken by the ten largest. The time point tag for this specimen amounts to: newly diagnosed GD, antithyroid drugs for less than 3 months. For both TCR sequencing and RNA sequencing, RNA was extracted from PBMCs using TRIzol.

Sequenced here: peripheral blood mononuclear cells (PBMCs), sampled at new diagnosis, from a patient treated with antithyroid drugs. The receptors stem from a female donor with Graves disease.

This clonotype was detected only a few times. CDR3 loop: CASSQGTGWGGELFF. For the CDR3, the DNA is TGCGCCAGCAGCCAAGGGACAGGCTGGGGCGGGGAGCTGTTTTTT. The chain employs TRBV4-3 and TRBJ2-2; 7 bases agree with TRBD1. This CDR3 contains 15 residues. CDR1 and CDR2 from the germline V gene are LGHNA and YSLEER. V shed 1 base and J 7 bases; nucleotides not matched to a gene: 6.

At least ten counts were recorded for this clonotype. This rearrangement joins TRBV2 to TRBJ2-5; the match to TRBD1 covers 10 bases. The CDR3 extends over 14 amino acids. V lost 4 bases, J lost 5 bases, and 4 bases stayed unmatched. Germline-derived CDR1 and CDR2 are SNHLY and FYNNEI. The CDR3 DNA follows: TGTGCCAGCAGTGGGACAGGGGGAGGGGAGACCCAGTACTTC. Protein product: CASSGTGGGETQYF.

In this sample, this clonotype turned up many times. The V and J genes are TRBV18 and TRBJ2-3; D remains unclear. The CDR3 length is 13 residues. Germline V CDR1 and CDR2: KGHSH, LQKENI. The V end was cut by 5 bases, the J end by 1 base, with 7 bases between. The CDR3 sequence: CASSKQRTDTQYF. CDR3 DNA: TGTGCCAGCTCAAAACAGCGCACAGATACGCAGTATTTT.

In this sample, this clonotype turned up many times. The V call is TRBV7-8, the J call TRBJ2-7; 12 bases agree with TRBD2. Germline loops: CDR1 SGHVS, CDR2 FQNEAQ. This CDR3 is built from 18 residues. With 4 bases clipped from V and 3 bases from J, the junction kept 13 bases outside the gene matches. In DNA form, the CDR3 reads TGTGCCAGCAGCTGGCCGGGACGGTCACTAGCGGGAGGCTACGAGCAGTACTTC. Translation gives CASSWPGRSLAGGYEQYF.

This clonotype was seen only a few times. This chain connects TRBV15 to TRBJ1-5; D may be TRBD1 (6 bases). CDR1 LNHNV and CDR2 YYDKDF come from the germline V gene (reference sequence). Trimming pared 7 bases from V and 2 bases from J, leaving 24 bases between. CDR3 size: 18 residues. The CDR3 region is CATKDSKAQRKGNQPQHF. The CDR3 DNA reads TGTGCCACCAAGGACAGTAAAGCCCAACGGAAGGGCAATCAGCCCCAGCATTTT. Full variable domain (outside the CDR3, taken from reference TRBV15 and TRBJ1-5): DAMVIQNPRYQVTQFGKPVTLSCSQTLNHNVMYWYQQKSSQAPKLLFHYYDKDFNNEADTPDNFQSRRPNTSFCFLDIRSPGLGDTAMYLCATKDSKAQRKGNQPQHFGDGTRLSIL.

The sample holds many counts of this clonotype. The V and J genes are TRBV12-3 or TRBV12-4 and TRBJ2-3; 7 bases map to TRBD2. Losses at the gene ends were 3 bases for V and 3 bases for J; bases not matched to a gene: 0. This CDR3 is built from 13 residues. The DNA of the CDR3 is TGTGCCAGCAGTTTGCGGGAGACAGATACGCAGTATTTT. Protein product: CASSLRETDTQYF.

This clonotype was recorded at least ten times. The chain has TRBV12-3 or TRBV12-4 and TRBJ2-3; 11 nucleotides align to TRBD2. V lost 3 bases, J lost 4 bases, and 3 bases stayed unmatched. This CDR3 spans 15 amino acids. DNA for the CDR3: TGTGCCAGCAGTTTTACTAGCGGGAGATCAGATACGCAGTATTTT. Translating it yields CASSFTSGRSDTQYF.

This clonotype has a count of ten or more. The chain carries TRBV5-1 and TRBJ1-2; TRBD1 is a possible D gene (6 bases). CDR1 and CDR2 from the germline V gene are SGHRS and YFSETQ. V lost 4 bases to trimming and J lost 5 bases, with 15 bases between them. CDR3 length: 14 amino acids. CDR3 residues: CASSLGQTSYGYTF. CDR3 DNA: TGCGCCAGCAGCCTTGGACAGACATCGTATGGCTACACCTTC.

This clonotype was observed at least ten times. J is TRBJ2-3 and V is TRBV29-1; TRBD2 aligns across 10 bases. The germline V gene has CDR1 SQVTM and CDR2 ANQGSEA. The CDR3 totals 14 residues. V dropped 4 bases and J dropped 6; count of bases not matched to a gene: 7. The CDR3 sequence: CSVGTSGRLDTQYF. CDR3 coding DNA: TGCAGCGTTGGGACTAGCGGACGGCTTGATACGCAGTATTTT.

To note about this clonotype: This may be a read error, as it is one base from a much larger clone. The CDR3 DNA is TGCGCCAGCAACAGACAGCCGCCAAACACCGGGGGGCTGTTTTTT. Translation gives CASNRQPPNTGGLFF. The chain combines TRBV5-1 with TRBJ2-2; possibly TRBD2 for D (6 bases). Looked up from germline, CDR1 is SGHRS and CDR2 is YFSETQ. CDR3 length: 15 amino acids. The complete variable domain, with remaining parts taken from reference TRBV5-1 and TRBJ2-2, reads KAGVTQTPRYLIKTRGQQVTLSCSPISGHRSVSWYQQTPGQGLQFLFEYFSETQRNKGNFPGRFSGRQFSNSRSEMNVSTLELGDSALYLCASNRQPPNTGGLFFGEGSRLTVL.

V gene TRBV24-1 combines with J gene TRBJ2-7; a possible D gene is TRBD1 (6 bases). Germline V gene data show CDR1 as KGHDR and CDR2 as SFDVKD. This CDR3 is built from 15 residues. Trimming stripped 5 bases from V and 5 bases from J, with 18 bases between. CDR3 DNA sequence: TGTGCCACCAGTGGGAACCAACAGGGCCCGGACGAGCAGTACTTC. Its translation: CATSGNQQGPDEQYF.

This rearrangement joins TRBV20-1 to TRBJ2-3, with 13 bases aligning to TRBD2. V was clipped by 5 bases and J by 1 base; unmatched bases: 9. Germline-derived CDR1 and CDR2 are DFQATT and SNEGSKA (reference sequence). The CDR3 runs 17 residues. CDR3 sequence reads: CSAEGRLAGGRTDTQYF. CDR3 nucleotide sequence: TGCAGTGCTGAAGGCAGACTAGCGGGAGGCCGCACAGATACGCAGTATTTT.

This clonotype was counted a few times. The chain uses TRBV10-3 and TRBJ1-6, with D unclear. The CDR3 consists of 12 residues. V was trimmed by 5 bases and J by 7 bases, leaving 6 bases between them. Germline V lookup: CDR1 ENHRY, CDR2 SYGVKD. The CDR3 sequence is CAISSLNSPLHF. The CDR3 DNA sequence: TGTGCCATCAGTAGCCTCAATTCACCCCTCCACTTT.

In this sample, this clonotype turned up many times. V and J are TRBV3-1 and TRBJ2-2; 9 bases align to TRBD2. This CDR3 is 17 amino acids long. With 3 bases clipped from V and 2 bases from J, the junction kept 7 bases outside the gene matches. From germline, CDR1 is LGHDT and CDR2 YNNKEL (reference sequence). CDR3 nucleotide sequence: TGTGCCAGCAGCCAGACACATAGCGGGGGAAACACCGGGGAGCTGTTTTTT. Its translation is CASSQTHSGGNTGELFF.

This clonotype was seen repeatedly, ten times or more. CDR3 loop: CASSTDPLSGELFF. The DNA for the CDR3 is TGTGCCAGCTCAACTGATCCTTTGTCCGGGGAGCTGTTTTTT. The V gene is TRBV18, the J gene TRBJ2-2, with D hard to call. This CDR3 has 14 amino acids. V gave up 5 bases and J gave up 6 bases, with 13 bases separating them. Germline V gene sequence: CDR1 KGHSH, CDR2 LQKENI.

This clonotype was counted a few times. The V and J genes are TRBV5-5 and TRBJ1-1; D unclear. Trimming removed 4 bases at V and 5 bases at J, with 15 bases between. Looked up from germline, CDR1 is SGHKS and CDR2 is YYEKEE (reference sequence). The CDR3 is 14 amino acids. CDR3: CASSPTPGWTEAFF. In DNA form, the CDR3 reads TGTGCCAGCAGCCCAACCCCGGGCTGGACTGAAGCTTTCTTT.

The gene calls are TRBV5-1 and TRBJ1-1; the D gene is possibly TRBD1 (5 bases). Germline V gene lookup returns CDR1 SGHRS and CDR2 YFSETQ. This CDR3 is 14 amino acids long. V was pared by 4 bases and J by 1 base, with 11 bases between. Here the CDR3 reads CASSLDSRNTEAFF. CDR3 DNA: TGCGCCAGCAGCCTTGACAGCCGGAACACTGAAGCTTTCTTT.

This sequence joins TRBV20-1 and TRBJ2-1; 15 nucleotides line up with TRBD2. Losses at the gene ends were 1 base for V and 15 bases for J; bases not matched to a gene: 13. The CDR3 has 16 amino acids. Germline CDR1 DFQATT, CDR2 SNEGSKA (reference sequence). The CDR3 spells CSARAGLAGGPGVGFF. Written as DNA, the CDR3 is TGCAGTGCTAGAGCAGGACTAGCGGGAGGGCCCGGTGTTGGGTTCTTC.

A word on this clonotype: A far larger clone is a single base away, which makes a read error likely. CDR3 sequence: CAGSLIGGYNEQFF. Here the CDR3 DNA reads TGTGCCGGCAGTTTAATCGGGGGCTACAATGAGCAGTTCTTC. The rearrangement joins TRBV11-2 to TRBJ2-1; D is perhaps TRBD2 (6 bases). The CDR3 has 14 residues. Germline CDR1 is SGHAT and CDR2 is FQNNGV.

This clonotype was counted many times. The chain couples TRBV2 to TRBJ2-1; D ambiguous. The CDR3 consists of 13 residues. V was pared by 6 bases and J by 4 bases, with 10 bases between. Germline V gene sequence: CDR1 SNHLY, CDR2 FYNNEI. The DNA of the CDR3 is TGTGCCAGCAGCGATTCAGTGTACAATGAGCAGTTCTTC. Protein: CASSDSVYNEQFF.